Below are 8 T cell receptor beta chains sequenced from a single sample in a study of T cells in Graves' hyperthyroidism and ophthalmopathy. Amplified TCR beta CDR3 regions came from RNA transcripts. With the HTBI primer set, the TCR CDR3 went through a first round of RT-PCR. One entry per CDR3 protein, called by TCRdb with MiXCR from the multiplex PCR reads. The sample consists of 300,000 to 450,000 distinct CDR3 sequences, about 17% of them appearing once. Material for sequencing was blood. These receptors were obtained from a woman in her thirties with Graves' hyperthyroidism that later progressed to Graves' ophthalmopathy.

This clonotype appeared many times. The J gene is TRBJ1-6, the V gene TRBV28; 7 bases are a match to TRBD1. After removal of 5 bases from V and 8 bases from J, the junction contained 0 bases not matched to a gene. The germline V gene encodes CDR1 MDHEN and CDR2 SYDVKM. The CDR3 is made up of 12 amino acids. This CDR3 reads CASSTGDSPLHF. CDR3 DNA sequence: TGTGCCAGCAGTACAGGGGATTCACCCCTCCACTTT.

The rearrangement joins TRBV19 to TRBJ2-1; unclear D gene. The CDR3 has 15 amino acids. Trimming left V 4 bases short and J 5 bases short, with 15 bases between. Germline V gene lookup returns CDR1 LNHDA and CDR2 SQIVND (reference sequence). The CDR3 protein is CASSSKLPINNEQFF. The CDR3 DNA reads TGTGCCAGTAGTAGCAAGTTACCTATTAACAATGAGCAGTTCTTC.

This clonotype has a count of ten or more. The chain couples TRBV28 to TRBJ1-5; the match to TRBD1 covers 8 bases. Germline trimming cut 5 bases from V and 7 bases from J; bases unmatched to any gene: 10. Per the germline V gene, CDR1 is MDHEN and CDR2 is SYDVKM. CDR3 length: 15 amino acids. This chain's CDR3 is CASSPDRGQGQPQHF. DNA of the CDR3: TGTGCCAGCAGTCCCGACAGGGGACAAGGGCAGCCCCAGCATTTT.

This clonotype was seen a handful of times. This chain's CDR3 is CAISEETSEYSYNEQFF. In nucleotides, the CDR3 is TGTGCCATCAGTGAGGAAACTAGCGAATACTCCTACAATGAGCAGTTCTTC. This chain connects TRBV10-3 to TRBJ2-1; 7 nucleotides agree with TRBD2. There are 17 residues in the CDR3. Looked up from germline, CDR1 is ENHRY and CDR2 is SYGVKD. V lost 2 bases, J lost 0 bases, and 7 bases stayed unmatched.

V and J are TRBV6-5 and TRBJ2-2; the D gene is possibly TRBD2 (7 bases). Germline CDR1 and CDR2: MNHEY and SVGAGI. This CDR3 has 15 amino acids. Between the trimmed V and J ends, which lost 7 bases and 5 bases, there was a span of 17 bases. The CDR3 loop reads CASITGGPRTGELFF. CDR3 in DNA: TGTGCCAGCATTACGGGGGGCCCCAGGACCGGGGAGCTGTTTTTT.

This clonotype was detected ten times or more. This chain joins TRBV28 and TRBJ2-2; either TRBD1 or TRBD2 may fit D (5 bases each). CDR3 length: 14 residues. CDR1 MDHEN and CDR2 SYDVKM come from the germline V gene. V shed 6 bases and J shed 4 bases, with 12 bases lying between them. The CDR3: CASSRDGRTGELFF. The CDR3 coding sequence is TGTGCCAGCAGCCGGGACGGACGCACCGGGGAGCTGTTTTTT.

This clonotype appeared a few times. This rearrangement joins TRBV30 to TRBJ2-7; TRBD1 or TRBD2 may be the D gene (5 bases each). V shed 3 bases and J shed 3 bases, with 12 bases lying between them. CDR3 size: 13 residues. The germline V gene has CDR1 GTSNPN and CDR2 SVGIG (reference sequence). The CDR3: CAWRLEGIYEQYF. CDR3 in DNA: TGTGCCTGGAGGTTAGAGGGGATCTACGAGCAGTACTTC.

This clonotype was observed at least ten times. CDR3 nucleotide sequence: TGTGCCAGCAGTGGAGACGGACAGCTCGCCTACGAGCAGTACTTC. Amino acids: CASSGDGQLAYEQYF. The rearrangement joins TRBV2 to TRBJ2-7, with D perhaps TRBD1 (6 bases). Germline V lookup: CDR1 SNHLY, CDR2 FYNNEI. This CDR3 has 15 amino acids. The V and J ends lost 4 bases and 2 bases respectively, with 15 bases between them.